These 19 T cell receptor beta chains originate from one sample sequenced in a study of T cell changes during pregnancy in multiple sclerosis. Repertoires were generated with immunoSEQ multiplex PCR, while TCRdb's copy carries only in-frame clones and drops some. The table lists approximately 9,300 clones, over 80% of them singletons. The specimen comprised CD8+ T cells from peripheral blood mononuclear cells, sampled in the third trimester of pregnancy. The receptors stem from a female donor in good health, enrolled as a control in a pregnancy study.

The CDR3 DNA reads TGTGCCAGCAGCGGCCAGGGTTGGCGCAATGAGCAGTTCTTC. The encoded protein is CASSGQGWRNEQFF. The chain links TRBV9 to TRBJ2-1; a weak D match, TRBD1 (5 bases). V shed 3 bases and J shed 6 bases, with 13 bases lying between them. The CDR3 has 14 residues. Germline V lookup: CDR1 SGDLS, CDR2 YYNGEE.

The chain uses TRBV6-4 and TRBJ1-1; perhaps TRBD1 as D (6 bases). Trimming cost V 3 bases and J 1 base, with 6 bases left between them. CDR3 length equals 13 residues. Per germline, CDR1 MRHNA and CDR2 SNTAGT. DNA of the CDR3: TGTGCCAGCAGTGAACAGGGGAACACTGAAGCTTTCTTT. This codes for CASSEQGNTEAFF.

This rearrangement joins TRBV2 to TRBJ1-1, with TRBD1 identical over 7 bases. CDR1 is SNHLY, CDR2 FYNNEI, per germline. Unmatched junction bases numbered 16, after V lost 8 bases and J lost 1 base. The CDR3 length is 17 residues. The CDR3 coding sequence is TGTGCCAGCTCCTACCTCGGGGCAGGGGGGAGGAACACTGAAGCTTTCTTT. Its protein product is CASSYLGAGGRNTEAFF.

Only a few counts were recorded for this clone. J is TRBJ2-1 and V is TRBV7-9, with 10 bases that match TRBD1. V gave up 6 bases and J gave up 0 bases; unmatched junction bases: 14. The CDR3 has 19 amino acids. Germline V lookup: CDR1 SEHNR, CDR2 FQNEAQ (reference sequence). In DNA, the CDR3 is TGTGCCAGCAGTCTAACCGGGACAGGGGTTCTTAGCTCCTACAATGAGCAGTTCTTC. Translated: CASSLTGTGVLSSYNEQFF.

V usage is TRBV21-1 and J usage is TRBJ2-7; the DNA was not compared with TRBD2, the D call given in the table. TRBV21-1 is a documented pseudogene. The CDR3 is 13 amino acids. The CDR3 DNA sequence: TGTGCCAGCAGCACCAAGTACTCGATCGAGCAGTACTTC. This gives the protein CASSTKYSIEQYF.

For this clone: Distinct nucleotide sequences in the sample also encode this CDR3. The rearrangement joins TRBV10-3 to TRBJ2-1, with D perhaps TRBD2 (6 bases). Germline-derived CDR1 and CDR2 are ENHRY and SYGVKD. The CDR3 extends over 16 amino acids. Trimming shortened V by 0 bases and J by 1 base, and 10 bases separated the two germline ends. CDR3 loop: CAISESMAGSYNEQFF. The CDR3 DNA reads as TGTGCCATCAGTGAGTCGATGGCGGGGTCCTACAATGAGCAGTTCTTC.

This chain uses TRBV30 with TRBJ1-5; TRBD1 aligns across 9 bases. Unmatched junction bases numbered 6, after V lost 5 bases and J lost 4 bases. CDR3 length: 14 residues. Germline CDR1 GTSNPN, CDR2 SVGIG (reference sequence). The CDR3 region is CAWATGTGNQPQHF. CDR3 nucleotides: TGTGCCTGGGCCACCGGGACAGGGAATCAGCCCCAGCATTTT.

The chain joins TRBV9 to TRBJ2-1; D perhaps matches TRBD1 (6 bases). The germline V and J ends were trimmed by 2 bases and 1 base, with 13 bases remaining between them. The CDR3 extends over 16 amino acids. Germline-derived CDR1 and CDR2 are SGDLS and YYNGEE. The CDR3, as DNA: TGTGCCAGCAGCGTTGACCAGGGGCTTTCCTACAATGAGCAGTTCTTC. Translated: CASSVDQGLSYNEQFF. Variable domain in full (rest from reference TRBV9 and TRBJ2-1): DSGVTQTPKHLITATGQRVTLRCSPRSGDLSVYWYQQSLDQGLQFLIQYYNGEERAKGNILERFSAQQFPDLHSELNLSSLELGDSALYFCASSVDQGLSYNEQFFGPGTRLTVL.

The V and J genes are TRBV7-2 and TRBJ2-2; the match to TRBD2 covers 14 bases. The CDR3 length is 18 residues. The V gene end was trimmed by 1 base and the J gene end by 6 bases; junction bases not matched to a gene: 7. Germline lookup yields CDR1 SGHTA and CDR2 FQGNSA. The CDR3 protein is CASSLGLAGGMPPGELFF. The DNA for the CDR3 is TGTGCCAGCAGCTTAGGACTAGCGGGGGGGATGCCACCCGGGGAGCTGTTTTTT.

The V and J genes are TRBV6-5 and TRBJ1-4, with D possibly TRBD1 on 5 matching bases. V dropped 1 base and J dropped 7 bases, with 13 bases sitting between them. The CDR3 is made up of 15 amino acids. In germline, CDR1 is MNHEY, CDR2 SVGAGI. The CDR3 DNA sequence: TGTGCCAGCAGTTACTGGGGGGGAGGAGGTGAAAAACTGTTTTTT. Residues: CASSYWGGGGEKLFF.

Here the CDR3 DNA reads TGTGCCAGCAGTTCCATGAGACAGGCTCCCCACGAGCAGTACTTC. Protein sequence: CASSSMRQAPHEQYF. This chain links TRBV27 with TRBJ2-7; tentative D call: TRBD1 (6 bases). V lost 4 bases, J lost 5 bases, and 18 bases lay in between. CDR3 size: 15 residues. Germline loops: CDR1 MNHEY, CDR2 SMNVEV (reference sequence).

This clone has more than one count but fewer than ten. The V gene is TRBV19, the J gene TRBJ1-1, with 9 bases aligning to TRBD1. This CDR3 comprises 13 residues. In germline, CDR1 is LNHDA, CDR2 SQIVND (reference sequence). The V gene end was trimmed by 3 bases and the J gene end by 4 bases; junction bases not matched to a gene: 0. CDR3 bases: TGTGCCAGTAGTATGGGACAGGGCACTGAAGCTTTCTTT. Encoded protein: CASSMGQGTEAFF.

The rearrangement joins TRBV2 to TRBJ2-7; 10 nucleotides line up with TRBD2. This CDR3 has 16 amino acids. Germline V gene sequence: CDR1 SNHLY, CDR2 FYNNEI. V trimming: 7 bases; J trimming: 2 bases; junction bases outside the gene matches: 11. CDR3 nucleotide sequence: TGTGCCAGCACCCTGGGTGGGACTAGCGCGACCTACGAGCAGTACTTC. This encodes CASTLGGTSATYEQYF.

The chain has TRBV25-1 and TRBJ1-2, with 7 bases that match TRBD1. Germline CDR1 is MGHDK and CDR2 is SYGVNS. J was trimmed by 7 bases and V by 1 base; bases with no gene match: 6. The CDR3 extends over 14 amino acids. The CDR3 loop reads CASSESQTGRGYTF. The DNA of the CDR3 is TGTGCCAGCAGTGAATCCCAGACAGGGCGTGGCTACACCTTC.

The chain combines TRBV9 with TRBJ2-2; tentatively, D is TRBD1 (5 bases). Germline lookup yields CDR1 SGDLS and CDR2 YYNGEE. This CDR3 region has 14 residues. V was shortened by 0 bases and J by 4 bases, with 7 bases between the two germline ends. CDR3 protein: CASSVEGITGELFF. The DNA for the CDR3 is TGTGCCAGCAGCGTAGAGGGGATCACCGGGGAGCTGTTTTTT.

The gene calls are TRBV6-1 and TRBJ2-7; the match to TRBD1 covers 9 bases. V trimming: 4 bases; J trimming: 0 bases; junction bases outside the gene matches: 7. Looked up from germline, CDR1 is MNHNS and CDR2 is SASEGT. The CDR3 covers 16 residues. The CDR3 spells CASSGRQGDSSYEQYF. CDR3 nucleotide sequence: TGTGCCAGCAGTGGGAGACAGGGGGATAGCTCCTACGAGCAGTACTTC.

The V gene is TRBV19, the J gene TRBJ2-1; TRBD2 aligns across 10 bases. The CDR3 consists of 15 residues. The V and J ends lost 5 bases and 1 base, in that order; junction bases with no gene match: 2. The germline V gene has CDR1 LNHDA and CDR2 SQIVND (reference sequence). Here the CDR3 reads CASSSGLASYNEQFF. CDR3 sequence (DNA): TGTGCCAGTAGTTCGGGACTAGCGTCCTACAATGAGCAGTTCTTC.

The rearrangement uses TRBV6-5 and TRBJ2-7, with D possibly being TRBD1 (5 bases). The V end was cut by 5 bases, the J end by 1 base, with 12 bases between. The CDR3 covers 14 residues. Germline V lookup: CDR1 MNHEY, CDR2 SVGAGI. The CDR3 spells CASSVTDRSYEQYF. CDR3 bases: TGTGCCAGCAGTGTGACAGATCGGTCCTACGAGCAGTACTTC.

J is TRBJ2-3 and V is TRBV19; 10 bases align to TRBD2. Germline V gene lookup returns CDR1 LNHDA and CDR2 SQIVND (reference sequence). The V gene end was trimmed by 10 bases and the J gene end by 2 bases; junction bases not matched to a gene: 9. CDR3 length: 15 amino acids. CDR3 region: CATERGTSDTDTQYF. The DNA for the CDR3 is TGTGCCACCGAGAGGGGGACTAGCGACACAGATACGCAGTATTTT. The complete variable domain, with remaining parts taken from reference TRBV19 and TRBJ2-3, reads DGGITQSPKYLFRKEGQNVTLSCEQNLNHDAMYWYRQDPGQGLRLIYYSQIVNDFQKGDIAEGYSVSREKKESFPLTVTSAQKNPTAFYLCATERGTSDTDTQYFGPGTRLTVL.